The sequence of this T cell receptor beta chain was determined in a study of blood T cell repertoires in COVID-19. About the study: Some COVID-19 samples were acute and others convalescent; all came from the United States, Italy and Spain. PBMCs, B-cell-depleted T cells, or T cells provided the cDNA or gDNA that made up the material.

Germline values: CDR1 SNHLY, CDR2 FYNNEI. CDR3 length: 15 residues. V shed 4 bases, J shed 3 bases, and the junction held 5 bases outside the gene matches. Per the original data handling: Amplification from reference gene primers served as the basis for estimated nucleated cell counts. Data came from immunoSEQ multiplex PCR; TCRdb stores just in-frame clones and leaves some out. That table supplies the V and J calls and clone size; D and trimming were determined from the DNA. The table lists some 76,000 clones, roughly 80% of them singletons, with over 15% in the top ten. V is TRBV2 and J is TRBJ2-3, with 9 nucleotides matching TRBD1. This sequence was found in a woman aged 55-70 years with acute or convalescent COVID-19. The material sequenced was peripheral blood. CDR3 in DNA: TGTGCCAGCAGTGTTGCGACAGGGGGAACAGATACGCAGTATTTT. Its protein is CASSVATGGTDTQYF.